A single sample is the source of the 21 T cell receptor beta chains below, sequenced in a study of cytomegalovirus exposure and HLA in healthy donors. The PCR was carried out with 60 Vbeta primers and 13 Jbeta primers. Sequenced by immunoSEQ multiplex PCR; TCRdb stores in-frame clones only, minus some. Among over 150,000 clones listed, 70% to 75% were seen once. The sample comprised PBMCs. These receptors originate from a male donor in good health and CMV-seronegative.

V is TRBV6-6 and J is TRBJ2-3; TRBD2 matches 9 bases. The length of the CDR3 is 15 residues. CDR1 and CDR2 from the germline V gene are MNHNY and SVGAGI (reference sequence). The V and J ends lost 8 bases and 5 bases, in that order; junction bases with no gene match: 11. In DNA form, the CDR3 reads TGTGCCAGCGGGGAGGGCGGGGGGGCCGGAGATACGCAGTATTTT. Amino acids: CASGEGGGAGDTQYF.

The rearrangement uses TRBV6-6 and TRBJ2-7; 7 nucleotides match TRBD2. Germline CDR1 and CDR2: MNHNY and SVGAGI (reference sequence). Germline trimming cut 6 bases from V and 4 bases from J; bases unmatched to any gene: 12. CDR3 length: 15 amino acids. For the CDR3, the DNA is TGTGCCAGCAGGAAAGGGGCTAGCGGAGTTTACGAGCAGTACTTC. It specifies CASRKGASGVYEQYF.

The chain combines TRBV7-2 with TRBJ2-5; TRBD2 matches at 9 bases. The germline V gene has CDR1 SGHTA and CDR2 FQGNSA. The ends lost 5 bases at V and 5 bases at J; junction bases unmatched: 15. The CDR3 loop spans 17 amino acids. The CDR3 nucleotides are TGTGCCAGCAGCCCCTCCGGGGGCGGGGGGGCCAGGGAGACCCAGTACTTC. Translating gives CASSPSGGGGARETQYF.

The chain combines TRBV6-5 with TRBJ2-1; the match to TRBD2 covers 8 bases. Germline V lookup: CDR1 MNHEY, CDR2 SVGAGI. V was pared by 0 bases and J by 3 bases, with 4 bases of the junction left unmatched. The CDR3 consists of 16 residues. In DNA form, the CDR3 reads TGTGCCAGCAGTTACTCAAGACTAGCGCGCTACAATGAGCAGTTCTTC. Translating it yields CASSYSRLARYNEQFF.

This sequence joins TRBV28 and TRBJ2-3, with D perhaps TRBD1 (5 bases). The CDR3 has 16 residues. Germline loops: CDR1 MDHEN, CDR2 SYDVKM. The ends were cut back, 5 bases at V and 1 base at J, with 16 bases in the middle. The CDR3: CASSPQGALGTDTQYF. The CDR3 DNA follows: TGTGCCAGCAGTCCTCAGGGCGCCCTGGGCACAGATACGCAGTATTTT.

The CDR3 protein is CASSPGNQPQHF. The DNA of the CDR3 is TGTGCCAGCAGTCCAGGTAATCAGCCCCAGCATTTT. The chain employs TRBV27 and TRBJ1-5; no firm D call. V lost 5 bases to trimming and J lost 4 bases, with 6 bases between them. Germline CDR1 MNHEY, CDR2 SMNVEV (reference sequence). This CDR3 comprises 12 residues.

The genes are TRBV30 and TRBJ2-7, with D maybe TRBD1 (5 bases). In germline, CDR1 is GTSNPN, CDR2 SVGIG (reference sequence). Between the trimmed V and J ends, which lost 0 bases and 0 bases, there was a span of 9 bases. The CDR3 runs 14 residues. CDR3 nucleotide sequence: TGTGCCTGGAGTGTTAAGGGGCTCTCCTACGAGCAGTACTTC. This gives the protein CAWSVKGLSYEQYF.

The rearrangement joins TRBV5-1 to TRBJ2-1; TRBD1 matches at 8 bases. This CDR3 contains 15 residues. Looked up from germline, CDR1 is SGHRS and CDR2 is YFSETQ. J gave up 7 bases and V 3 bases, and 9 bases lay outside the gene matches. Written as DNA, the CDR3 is TGCGCCAGCAGCTCGGGACAGGAGACTAGTAATGAGCAGTTCTTC. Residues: CASSSGQETSNEQFF.

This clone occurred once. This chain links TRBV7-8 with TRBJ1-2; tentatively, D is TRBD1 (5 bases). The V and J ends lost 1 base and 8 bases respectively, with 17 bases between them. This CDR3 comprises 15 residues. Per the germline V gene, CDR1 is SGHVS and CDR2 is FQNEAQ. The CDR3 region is CASSLGDGGVVGYTF. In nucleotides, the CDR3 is TGTGCCAGCAGCTTAGGGGACGGGGGGGTGGTAGGCTACACCTTC.

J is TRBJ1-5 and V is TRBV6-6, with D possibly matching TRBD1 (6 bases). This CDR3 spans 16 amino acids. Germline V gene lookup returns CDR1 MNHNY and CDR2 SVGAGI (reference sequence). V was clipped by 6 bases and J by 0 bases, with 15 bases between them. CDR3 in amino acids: CASSHRNRDSNQPQHF. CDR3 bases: TGTGCCAGCAGCCATCGGAACAGGGATAGCAATCAGCCCCAGCATTTT.

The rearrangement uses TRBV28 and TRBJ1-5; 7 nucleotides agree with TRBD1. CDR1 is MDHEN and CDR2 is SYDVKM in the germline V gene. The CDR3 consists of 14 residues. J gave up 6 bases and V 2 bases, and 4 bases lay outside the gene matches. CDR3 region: CASSLGGQSQPQHF. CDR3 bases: TGTGCCAGCAGTTTAGGGGGACAGAGTCAGCCCCAGCATTTT.

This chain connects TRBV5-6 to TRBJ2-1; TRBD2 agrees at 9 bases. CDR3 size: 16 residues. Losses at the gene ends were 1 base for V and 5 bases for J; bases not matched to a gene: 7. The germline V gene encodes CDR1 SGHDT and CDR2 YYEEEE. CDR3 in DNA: TGTGCCAGCAGCTTGTCAGGTCGACTAGCGGACAATGAGCAGTTCTTC. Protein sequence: CASSLSGRLADNEQFF.

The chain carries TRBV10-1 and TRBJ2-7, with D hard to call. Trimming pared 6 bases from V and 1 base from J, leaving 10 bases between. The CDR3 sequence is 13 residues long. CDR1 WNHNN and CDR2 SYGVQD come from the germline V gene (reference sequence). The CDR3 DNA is TGCGCCAGCAGCTTTGCCGGTTCCTACGAGCAGTACTTC. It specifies CASSFAGSYEQYF.

The CDR3: CASSPPVGSTDTQYF. The DNA of the CDR3 is TGTGCCAGCTCACCACCGGTGGGCAGCACAGATACGCAGTATTTT. The chain couples TRBV18 to TRBJ2-3; D is unresolved. Germline V gene lookup returns CDR1 KGHSH and CDR2 LQKENI. The CDR3 has 15 residues. V lost 0 bases and J lost 0, with 7 bases in between.

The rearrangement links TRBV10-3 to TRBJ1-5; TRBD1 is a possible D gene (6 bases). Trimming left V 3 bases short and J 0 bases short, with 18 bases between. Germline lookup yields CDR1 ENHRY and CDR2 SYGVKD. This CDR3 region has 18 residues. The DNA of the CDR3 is TGTGCCATCAGTGACTCCCGTCGGGGGGGGGCTAGCAATCAGCCCCAGCATTTT. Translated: CAISDSRRGGASNQPQHF.

CDR3 sequence reads: CASRRNQGARTEAFF. CDR3 in DNA: TGTGCCAGCAGAAGAAACCAGGGGGCGCGCACTGAAGCTTTCTTT. The rearrangement links TRBV28 to TRBJ1-1; TRBD1 matches 8 bases. The ends lost 6 bases at V and 4 bases at J; junction bases unmatched: 10. The CDR3 is made up of 15 amino acids. Germline V lookup: CDR1 MDHEN, CDR2 SYDVKM.

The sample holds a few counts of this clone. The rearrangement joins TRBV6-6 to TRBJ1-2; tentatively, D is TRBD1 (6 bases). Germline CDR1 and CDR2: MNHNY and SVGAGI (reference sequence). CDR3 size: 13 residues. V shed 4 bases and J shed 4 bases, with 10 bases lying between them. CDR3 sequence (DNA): TGTGCCAGCAGTTTACAGGGTAGCTATGGCTACACCTTC. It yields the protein CASSLQGSYGYTF.

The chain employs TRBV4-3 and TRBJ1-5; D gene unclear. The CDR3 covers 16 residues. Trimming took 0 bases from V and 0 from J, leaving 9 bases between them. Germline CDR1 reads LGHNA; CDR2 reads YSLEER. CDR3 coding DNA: TGCGCCAGCAGCCAAGATTCAGGATCTAGCAATCAGCCCCAGCATTTT. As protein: CASSQDSGSSNQPQHF.

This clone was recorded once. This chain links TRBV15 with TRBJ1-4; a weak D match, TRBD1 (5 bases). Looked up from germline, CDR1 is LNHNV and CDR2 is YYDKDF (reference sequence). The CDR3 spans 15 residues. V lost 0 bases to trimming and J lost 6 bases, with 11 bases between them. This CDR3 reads CATSRDYGGDEKLFF. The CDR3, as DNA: TGTGCCACCAGCAGAGATTACGGGGGGGATGAAAAACTGTTTTTT.

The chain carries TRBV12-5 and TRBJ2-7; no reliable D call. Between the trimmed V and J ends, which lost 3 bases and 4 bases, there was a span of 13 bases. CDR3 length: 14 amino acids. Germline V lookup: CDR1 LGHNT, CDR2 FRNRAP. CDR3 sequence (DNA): TGTGCTAGTGGTTTCGGCGACATACGTTACGAGCAGTACTTC. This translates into CASGFGDIRYEQYF.

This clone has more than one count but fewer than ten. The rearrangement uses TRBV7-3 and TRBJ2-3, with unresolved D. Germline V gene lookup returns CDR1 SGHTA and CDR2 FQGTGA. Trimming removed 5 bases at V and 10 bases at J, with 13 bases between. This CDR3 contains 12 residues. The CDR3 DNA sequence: TGTGCCAGCAGCCAACAATGGTACCCGCAGTATTTT. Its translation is CASSQQWYPQYF.